This T cell receptor (beta chain) is drawn from a study of shared clonotypes between healthy human individuals. Study overall: A donor's plate count was three for CD4 naive and three for CD4 memory; CD8 naive had two and CD8 memory one. Whole-study findings and limits: Relative to memory subsets, naive subsets generally showed larger estimated richness.

In germline, CDR1 is SGHTA, CDR2 FQGNSA. Trimming cost V 5 bases and J 9 bases; bases outside gene matches: 11. The CDR3 contains 14 residues. On this clone itself: Antigen: not known.

The repertoire was sequenced with immunoSEQ multiplex PCR; TCRdb's copy has only in-frame clones and lacks some. Of 190,000 or so clones in the sample, just under 95% were seen once. Splitting the CD4+ cells yielded a CD45RA+ naive subset and a CD45RA-negative memory subset. The sample consisted of naive CD4+ T cells sorted from blood. Subset reported: CD45RA+ positively selected. The V call is TRBV7-2, the J call TRBJ2-3, with 7 nucleotides matching TRBD1. The receptor was derived from a woman in her twenties or thirties in good health. The CDR3: CASSGSRGQRTQYF. CDR3 bases: TGTGCCAGCAGCGGGTCCCGGGGACAGCGGACGCAGTATTTT.